This T cell receptor beta chain was obtained from a study of blood T cell repertoires in COVID-19. About the research overall: Collection of acute and convalescent COVID-19 samples took place in the United States, Italy and Spain.

Germline V CDR1 and CDR2: LNHNV, YYDKDF (reference sequence). The CDR3 is 15 amino acids. V trimming: 0 bases; J trimming: 5 bases; junction bases outside the gene matches: 5. This table comes from immunoSEQ multiplex PCR, and its TCRdb copy is limited to in-frame clones, with some not included. The table lists about 95,000 clones, roughly 89% of them singletons. Sample: peripheral blood. J is TRBJ2-5 and V is TRBV15; 8 nucleotides agree with TRBD1. This TCR was recovered from an older woman with acute or convalescent COVID-19. CDR3 DNA: TGTGCCACCAGCAGAGACAGGGGGCAATTCGAGACCCAGTACTTC. This codes for CATSRDRGQFETQYF.